A single sample is the source of the 9 T cell receptor beta chains below, sequenced in a study of T cell responses to AZD1222 COVID-19 vaccine. Generated by immunoSEQ multiplex PCR, the TCRdb table keeps only in-frame clones and is missing some. The table has around 150,000 clones, 88% seen once. Sample: peripheral blood, taken on day 0 of AZD1222 vaccination. These receptors were taken from an adult in good health.

As regards this clone: The junction and the germline gene differ at one end; a read error may be behind it. This rearrangement joins TRBV7-7 to TRBJ2-7, with 11 nucleotides matching TRBD2. The CDR3 has 15 residues. Germline assignment: CDR1 SSHAT and CDR2 FNYEAQ (reference sequence). The CDR3 protein is CASSPGTSGSGEQYF. The CDR3 region has the DNA TGTGCTAGCAGCCCAGGGACTAGCGGTTCAGGGGAGCAGTACTTC.

V gene TRBV4-1 combines with J gene TRBJ2-1; 9 nucleotides match TRBD2. CDR1 and CDR2 (germline): MGHRA, YSYEKL. The CDR3 is 15 residues long. Trimming cost V 0 bases and J 5 bases; bases outside gene matches: 2. CDR3 loop: CASSQDRLADNEQFF. The CDR3 DNA sequence: TGCGCCAGCAGCCAAGATCGACTAGCGGACAATGAGCAGTTCTTC.

V gene TRBV12-3 or TRBV12-4 combines with J gene TRBJ2-1; D is unclear. This CDR3 is built from 12 residues. Trimming removed 3 bases from V and 9 bases from J, with 9 bases in between. This CDR3 is CASSFHLSEQFF. CDR3 bases: TGTGCCAGCAGTTTCCATTTGAGTGAGCAGTTCTTC.

This clone came up once. This rearrangement joins TRBV2 to TRBJ2-7; D unclear. This CDR3 is built from 13 residues. Looked up from germline, CDR1 is SNHLY and CDR2 is FYNNEI. V was clipped by 5 bases and J by 0 bases, with 8 bases between them. DNA of the CDR3: TGTGCCAGCAGTCCCCGCGTCTCCTACGAGCAGTACTTC. It translates to CASSPRVSYEQYF.

V gene TRBV10-1 combines with J gene TRBJ1-2; D might be TRBD1 (5 bases). CDR3 length: 15 amino acids. The germline gives CDR1 WNHNN, CDR2 SYGVQD (reference sequence). The germline V and J ends were trimmed by 8 bases and 6 bases, with 22 bases remaining between them. Here the CDR3 DNA reads TGCGCCAGCGCCACCGGGACCGAGCTCTTTAATGGCTACACCTTC. It translates to CASATGTELFNGYTF.

This sequence joins TRBV11-1 and TRBJ1-1; D is ambiguous. Germline V CDR1 and CDR2: SGHAT, FQDESV (reference sequence). Trimming stripped 2 bases from V and 4 bases from J, with 8 bases between. This CDR3 is built from 13 residues. The CDR3 bases are TGTGCCAGCAGCTTAACGGGTGGCACTGAAGCTTTCTTT. This codes for CASSLTGGTEAFF.

The CDR3 loop reads CATSRPGEETQYF. DNA of the CDR3: TGTGCCACCAGCAGGCCAGGGGAGGAGACCCAGTACTTC. The V gene is TRBV15, the J gene TRBJ2-5; D may be TRBD1 (6 bases). The CDR3 length is 13 residues. Trimming took 3 bases from V and 5 from J, leaving 10 bases between them. The germline CDR1 and CDR2 sequences are LNHNV and YYDKDF (reference sequence).

The J gene is TRBJ2-2, the V gene TRBV3-1 (or the pseudogene TRBV3-2); 8 nucleotides line up with TRBD1. CDR1 and CDR2 from the germline V gene are LGHDT and YNNKEL (reference sequence). Trimming at V came to 4 bases and at J to 0 bases, leaving 4 bases not matched to a gene. The CDR3 sequence is 16 residues long. The CDR3, as DNA: TGTGCCAGCAGCCCCTGGGACAGGACGAACACCGGGGAGCTGTTTTTT. As protein: CASSPWDRTNTGELFF.

This chain links TRBV2 with TRBJ2-1, with D maybe TRBD2 (5 bases). From germline, CDR1 is SNHLY and CDR2 FYNNEI. With 0 bases removed from V and 6 bases from J, the gap between germline ends came to 12 bases. The CDR3 consists of 15 residues. The CDR3 bases are TGTGCCAGCAGTGAAGCAGAGATTCGGGGCAATGAGCAGTTCTTC. This sequence encodes CASSEAEIRGNEQFF.